This note documents a single T cell receptor beta chain sequence. Its antigen is still unknown. The data derive from a study of cytomegalovirus exposure and HLA in healthy donors. Study background: As an earlier analysis found, roughly 180 million T cells yielded about 120 million unique TCR beta sequences. About 85 million unique TCRs from HLA-typed donors were held in an early release of data. Whole-study findings and limits: Listed as cytomegalovirus-associated were over 150 TCR beta chains. Later work found most CMV-associated TCR beta chains apparently HLA-restricted.

Germline CDR1 reads GTSNPN; CDR2 reads SVGIG (reference sequence). This CDR3 is built from 17 residues. V lost 0 bases and J lost 1, with 18 bases in between. PCR involved 60 Vbeta and 13 Jbeta primers. Assay: immunoSEQ multiplex PCR; the TCRdb copy retains only in-frame clones and omits some. The sample comprises some 140,000 clones, about four fifths of which are singletons, and 4% to 5.5% rests with the top ten. The sample comprised PBMCs. The chain joins TRBV30 to TRBJ1-1; D not resolved. This TCR derives from a man aged 30 to 45 in good health. The CDR3 here is CAWSVSLVRRRNTEAFF. The CDR3 coding sequence is TGTGCCTGGAGTGTTTCCCTCGTCCGCCGGAGGAACACTGAAGCTTTCTTT.